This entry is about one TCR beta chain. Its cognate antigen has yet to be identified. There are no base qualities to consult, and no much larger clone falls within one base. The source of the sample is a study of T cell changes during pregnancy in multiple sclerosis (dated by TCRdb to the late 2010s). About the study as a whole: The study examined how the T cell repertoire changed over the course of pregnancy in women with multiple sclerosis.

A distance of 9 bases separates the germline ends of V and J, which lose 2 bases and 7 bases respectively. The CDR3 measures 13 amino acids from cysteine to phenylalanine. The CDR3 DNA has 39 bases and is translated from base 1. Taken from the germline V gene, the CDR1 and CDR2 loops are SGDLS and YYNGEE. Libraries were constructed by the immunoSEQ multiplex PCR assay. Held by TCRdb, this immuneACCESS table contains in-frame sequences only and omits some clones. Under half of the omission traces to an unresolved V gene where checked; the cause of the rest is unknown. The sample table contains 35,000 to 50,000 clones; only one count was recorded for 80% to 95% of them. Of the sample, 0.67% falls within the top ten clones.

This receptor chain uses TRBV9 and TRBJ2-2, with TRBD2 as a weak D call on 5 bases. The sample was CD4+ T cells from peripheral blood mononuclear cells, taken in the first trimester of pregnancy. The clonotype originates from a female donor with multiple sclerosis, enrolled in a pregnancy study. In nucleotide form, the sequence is TGTGCCAGCAGCGTGGAGGTTCGCGGGGAGCTGTTTTTT. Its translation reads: CASSVEVRGELFF. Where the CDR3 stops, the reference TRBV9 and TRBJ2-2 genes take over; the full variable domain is DSGVTQTPKHLITATGQRVTLRCSPRSGDLSVYWYQQSLDQGLQFLIQYYNGEERAKGNILERFSAQQFPDLHSELNLSSLELGDSALYFCASSVEVRGELFFGEGSRLTVL.